This record covers a single T cell receptor (beta chain). Its cognate antigen is unknown. The number of samples from each patient was between 1 and 8, taken pretreatment and on-treatment. The data originate from a study of PD-L1 blockade in urothelial cancer. On the study more broadly: When blood samples were assessed, the median T cell count was around 150,000.

Only in-frame clones appear in the TCRdb table, and some are missing; sequencing was by immunoSEQ multiplex PCR. The repertoire holds some 76,000 clones, with roughly 89% as singletons. Findings of the study overall: Durable-benefit patients had greater expansion of tumor-associated blood clones at 3 weeks.

The sample in question was PBMCs, obtained around atezolizumab (anti-PD-L1) treatment. The source of this sequence is a man aged 55 to 70 with urothelial cancer.

CDR3 amino acids: CASSSYRDRGSQETQYF. As DNA, the CDR3 is TGTGCCAGCAGCTCATACAGGGACAGGGGAAGTCAAGAGACCCAGTACTTC. The rearrangement links TRBV11-2 to TRBJ2-5; 10 bases map to TRBD1. With V trimmed by 4 bases and J by 2 bases, 10 bases remained unmatched. The CDR3 has 17 amino acids. Germline V CDR1 and CDR2: SGHAT, FQNNGV.